This T cell receptor beta chain was observed in a study of monozygotic twins with inflammatory bowel disease. This CDR3 has 14 amino acids. The germline gives CDR1 LGHNA, CDR2 YNFKEQ. Overall study findings and caveats: IBD patients exhibited fewer clonotypes shared with other individuals than healthy twins, particularly with disease activity.

The authors made each sample's cDNA in eight separate reactions. TCRdb reprocessed the 5' RACE reads; each CDR3 protein has one entry and no DNA is given. This listing includes about 440,000 distinct CDR3 sequences. A note on this clonotype: Its target is not known.

The chain joins TRBV4-2 to TRBJ2-5; as DNA is missing, the TRBD2 call by TCRdb cannot be tested. Sequenced sample: blood. The TCR was taken from a human donor with ulcerative colitis or Crohn's disease, or a healthy co-twin of an affected twin (not recorded which). The CDR3 sequence: CASSQGGSGETQYF.